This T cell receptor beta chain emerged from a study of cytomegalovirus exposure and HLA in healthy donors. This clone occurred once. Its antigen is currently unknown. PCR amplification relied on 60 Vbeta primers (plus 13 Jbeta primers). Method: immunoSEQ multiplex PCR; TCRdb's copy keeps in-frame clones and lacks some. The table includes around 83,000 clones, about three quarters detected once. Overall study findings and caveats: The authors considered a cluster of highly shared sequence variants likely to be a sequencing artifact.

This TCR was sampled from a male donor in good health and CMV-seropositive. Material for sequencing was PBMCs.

The CDR3 DNA follows: TGTGCCAGCAGCAGGGGACTAGCGGGAGGGGGTGAGCAGTACTTC. Protein sequence: CASSRGLAGGGEQYF. The chain uses TRBV5-4 and TRBJ2-7; 16 bases align to TRBD2. Germline CDR1 SGHNT, CDR2 YYREEE (reference sequence). The CDR3 spans 15 residues. Unmatched junction bases numbered 5, after V lost 4 bases and J lost 7 bases.